The 10 T cell receptor beta chains below all came from one sample that was sequenced in a study of blood T cell repertoires in COVID-19. Profiled with immunoSEQ multiplex PCR; TCRdb holds only in-frame clones, not every one. The table has around 80,000 clones, 65% to 85% seen once. Sequencing input: peripheral blood. The receptors here all came from a man in his fifties or sixties with COVID-19, enrolled during active disease.

The sample holds many counts of this clone. The chain is built from TRBV9 and TRBJ2-7; D is undetermined. This CDR3 contains 15 residues. Trimming stripped 1 base from V and 2 bases from J, with 13 bases between. CDR1 SGDLS and CDR2 YYNGEE come from the germline V gene. This CDR3 is CASSVNAHSTYEQYF. The CDR3 nucleotides are TGTGCCAGCAGCGTAAATGCACATTCGACCTACGAGCAGTACTTC. Looking up the rest from reference TRBV9 and TRBJ2-7 gives the full variable domain: DSGVTQTPKHLITATGQRVTLRCSPRSGDLSVYWYQQSLDQGLQFLIQYYNGEERAKGNILERFSAQQFPDLHSELNLSSLELGDSALYFCASSVNAHSTYEQYFGPGTRLTVT.

The rearrangement joins TRBV28 to TRBJ2-1; TRBD1 matches 7 bases. Trimming cost V 5 bases and J 5 bases; bases outside gene matches: 15. Per germline, CDR1 MDHEN and CDR2 SYDVKM. The CDR3 runs 17 residues. The CDR3 DNA sequence: TGTGCCAGCAGTATTGACCAGACAGGGCGTTTAAACAATGAGCAGTTCTTC. Translated, it gives CASSIDQTGRLNNEQFF.

This chain connects TRBV6-5 to TRBJ2-7; possibly TRBD1 for D (6 bases). Trimming cost V 6 bases and J 7 bases, with 22 bases left between them. The germline V gene encodes CDR1 MNHEY and CDR2 SVGAGI. The CDR3 totals 15 residues. The DNA for the CDR3 is TGTGCCAGCAGAAAACAAACCGGGACACCGGAGGAGCAGTACTTC. It yields the protein CASRKQTGTPEEQYF.

The V and J genes are TRBV6-5 and TRBJ2-5, with 7 bases that match TRBD1. The CDR3 length is 14 residues. Trimming at V came to 7 bases and at J to 5 bases, leaving 10 bases not matched to a gene. Germline V lookup: CDR1 MNHEY, CDR2 SVGAGI. In DNA, the CDR3 is TGTGCCAGCAACCCCCCCACAGGGGTCGAGACCCAGTACTTC. Residues: CASNPPTGVETQYF.

V gene TRBV14 combines with J gene TRBJ1-6; tentative D call: TRBD1 (6 bases). Germline lookup yields CDR1 SGHDN and CDR2 FVKESK. There are 13 residues in the CDR3. Between the trimmed V and J ends, which lost 6 bases and 10 bases, there was a span of 13 bases. CDR3 loop: CASRTTGGSPLHF. The CDR3 DNA follows: TGTGCCAGCAGGACAACTGGGGGCTCACCCCTCCACTTT.

This sequence joins TRBV20-1 and TRBJ2-1, with D perhaps TRBD2 (6 bases). The CDR3 totals 10 residues. Germline CDR1 reads DFQATT; CDR2 reads SNEGSKA (reference sequence). The CDR3 DNA sequence: TGCAGCTTGGAGGGCAATGAGCAGTTCTTC. Protein sequence: CSLEGNEQFF.

The chain recombines TRBV21-1 with TRBJ2-6; TRBD2, the D gene given by the table, was not confirmed from the DNA. TRBV21-1 counts as a pseudogene. The CDR3 extends over 16 amino acids. The CDR3: CASSKPGVPGANVLTF. CDR3 nucleotides: TGTGCCAGCAGCAAACCGGGAGTACCGGGGGCCAACGTCCTGACTTTC.

The V gene is TRBV3-1 (or the pseudogene TRBV3-2), the J gene TRBJ2-7, with D possibly TRBD1 on 6 matching bases. V lost 4 bases to trimming and J lost 2 bases, with 12 bases between them. The CDR3 spans 14 residues. Germline V gives CDR1 LGHDT, CDR2 YNNKEL (reference sequence). CDR3 DNA: TGTGCCAGCAGCCCCCTGACAGGACCCTACGAGCAGTACTTC. It translates to CASSPLTGPYEQYF.

This chain connects TRBV5-6 to TRBJ2-7; 7 bases line up with TRBD1. The CDR3 has 14 residues. Germline trimming cut 2 bases from V and 2 bases from J; bases unmatched to any gene: 4. Germline V gene lookup returns CDR1 SGHDT and CDR2 YYEEEE. CDR3 nucleotide sequence: TGTGCCAGCAGCTTCGACAGGGCCACCTACGAGCAGTACTTC. As protein: CASSFDRATYEQYF.

This CDR3 reads CATSDPGQQETQYF. The CDR3 DNA follows: TGTGCCACCAGTGACCCTGGACAGCAAGAGACCCAGTACTTC. This chain joins TRBV24-1 and TRBJ2-5, with D maybe TRBD1 (6 bases). V lost 4 bases, J lost 2 bases, and 10 bases lay in between. Germline CDR1 and CDR2: KGHDR and SFDVKD. This CDR3 comprises 14 residues.